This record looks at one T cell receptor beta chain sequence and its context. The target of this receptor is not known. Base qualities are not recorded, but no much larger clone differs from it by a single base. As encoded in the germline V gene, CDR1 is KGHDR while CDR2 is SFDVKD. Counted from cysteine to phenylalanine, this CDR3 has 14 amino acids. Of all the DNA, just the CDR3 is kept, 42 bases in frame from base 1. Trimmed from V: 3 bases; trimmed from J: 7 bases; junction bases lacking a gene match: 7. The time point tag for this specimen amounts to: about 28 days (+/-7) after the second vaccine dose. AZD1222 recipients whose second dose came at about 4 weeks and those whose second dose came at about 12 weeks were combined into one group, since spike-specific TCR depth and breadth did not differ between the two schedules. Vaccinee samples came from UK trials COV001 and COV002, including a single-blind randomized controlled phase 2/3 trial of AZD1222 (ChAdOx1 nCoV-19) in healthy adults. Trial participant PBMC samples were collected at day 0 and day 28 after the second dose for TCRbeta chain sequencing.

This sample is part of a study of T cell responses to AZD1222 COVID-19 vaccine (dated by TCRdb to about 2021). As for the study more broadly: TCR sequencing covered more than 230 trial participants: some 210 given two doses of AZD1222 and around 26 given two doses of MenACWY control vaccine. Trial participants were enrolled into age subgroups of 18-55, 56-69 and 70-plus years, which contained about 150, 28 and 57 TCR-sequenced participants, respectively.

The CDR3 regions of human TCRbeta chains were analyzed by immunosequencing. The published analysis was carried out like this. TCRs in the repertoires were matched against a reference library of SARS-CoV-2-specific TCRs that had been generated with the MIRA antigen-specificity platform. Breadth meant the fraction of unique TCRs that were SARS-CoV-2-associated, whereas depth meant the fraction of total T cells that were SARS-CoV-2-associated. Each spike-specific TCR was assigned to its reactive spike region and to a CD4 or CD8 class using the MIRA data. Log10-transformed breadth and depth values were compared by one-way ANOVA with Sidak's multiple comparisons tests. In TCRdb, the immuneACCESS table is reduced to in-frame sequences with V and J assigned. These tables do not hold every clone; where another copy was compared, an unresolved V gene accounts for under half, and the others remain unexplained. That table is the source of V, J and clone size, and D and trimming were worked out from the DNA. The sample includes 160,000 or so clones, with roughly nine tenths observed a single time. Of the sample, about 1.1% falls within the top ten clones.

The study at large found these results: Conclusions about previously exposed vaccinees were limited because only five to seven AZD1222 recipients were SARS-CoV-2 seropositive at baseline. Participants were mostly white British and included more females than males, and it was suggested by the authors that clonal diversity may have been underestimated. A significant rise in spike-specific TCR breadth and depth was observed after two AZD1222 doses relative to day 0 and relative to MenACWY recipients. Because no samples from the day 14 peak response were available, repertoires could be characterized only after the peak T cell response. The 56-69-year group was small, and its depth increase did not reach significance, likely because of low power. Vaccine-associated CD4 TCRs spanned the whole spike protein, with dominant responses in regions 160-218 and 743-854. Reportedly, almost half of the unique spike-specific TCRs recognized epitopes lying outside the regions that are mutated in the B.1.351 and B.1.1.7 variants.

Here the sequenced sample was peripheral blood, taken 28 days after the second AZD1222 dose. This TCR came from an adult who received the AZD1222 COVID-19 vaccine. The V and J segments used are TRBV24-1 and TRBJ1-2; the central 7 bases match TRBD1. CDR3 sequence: CATSDGRGPGGYTF. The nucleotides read TGTGCCACCAGTGATGGGAGGGGGCCGGGTGGCTACACCTTC.